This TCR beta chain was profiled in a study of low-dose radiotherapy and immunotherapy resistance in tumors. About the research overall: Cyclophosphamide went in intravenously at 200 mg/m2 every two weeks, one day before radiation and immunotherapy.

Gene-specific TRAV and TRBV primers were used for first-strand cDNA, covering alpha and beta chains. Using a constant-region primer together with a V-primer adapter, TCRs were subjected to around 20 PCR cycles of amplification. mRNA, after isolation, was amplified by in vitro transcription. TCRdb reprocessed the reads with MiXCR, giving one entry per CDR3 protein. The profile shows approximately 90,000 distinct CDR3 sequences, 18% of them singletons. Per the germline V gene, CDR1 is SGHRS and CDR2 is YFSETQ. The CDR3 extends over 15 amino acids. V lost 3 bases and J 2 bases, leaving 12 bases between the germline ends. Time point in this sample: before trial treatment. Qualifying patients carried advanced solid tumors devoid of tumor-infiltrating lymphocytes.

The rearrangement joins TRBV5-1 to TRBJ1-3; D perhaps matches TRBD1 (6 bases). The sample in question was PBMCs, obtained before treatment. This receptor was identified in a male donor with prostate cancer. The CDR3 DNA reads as TGCGCCAGCAGCTCGACAGGAACCACTGGAAACACCATATATTTT. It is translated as CASSSTGTTGNTIYF.